This T cell receptor beta chain was obtained from a study of OX40 agonist ivuxolimab in advanced cancers. Germline CDR1 and CDR2: SGHDT and YYEEEE. The CDR3 contains 15 residues. Trimming pared 4 bases from V and 3 bases from J, leaving 17 bases between. Sequencing was performed with immunoSEQ multiplex PCR; in TCRdb, only in-frame clones are kept and a portion is missing. Seen here are some 140,000 clones, roughly 91% observed once, and the top ten hold roughly 1%. Turning to this clone: The antigen remains undetermined.

Study observations and caveats: Also present in some nonresponders was a low level of normalized T-cell clonal expansion. Clonal expansion by week 6 occurred in CD4+ and CD8+ blood T cells (at 0.1 to 3.0 mg/kg).

The TCR originated in an adult with an advanced solid tumor such as melanoma, head and neck, liver or kidney cancer. Specimen: CD4+ or CD8+ T cells sorted from blood, collected in a trial of the OX40 agonist ivuxolimab. The chain employs TRBV5-6 and TRBJ2-7, with TRBD1 as a possible D gene (7 bases). Here the CDR3 reads CASSPEGTAVYEQYF. Here the CDR3 DNA reads TGTGCCAGCAGCCCGGAGGGGACAGCAGTCTACGAGCAGTACTTC.